This is a list of T cell receptor beta chains from one sample in a study of OX40 agonist ivuxolimab in advanced cancers. Clones were sequenced by immunoSEQ multiplex PCR, and TCRdb holds only the in-frame ones, with some missing. Among roughly 100,000 clones listed, approximately 95% were seen once. The material was CD4+ or CD8+ T cells sorted from blood, obtained in a trial of the OX40 agonist ivuxolimab. These receptors were taken from an adult with an advanced solid tumor such as melanoma, head and neck, liver or kidney cancer. Each CDR3 is given without its conserved first and last residue.

CDR3 length,J gene,V gene,CDR3 protein
14,TRBJ2-1,TRBV9,ASSDLRSGNYNEQF
11,TRBJ2-1,TRBV12-5,ASGLHPDPPQF
12,TRBJ1-3,TRBV4-1,ASSLDPLGNTIY
13,TRBJ2-2,TRBV19,ASGLPGTKAGELF
12,TRBJ2-7,TRBV5-1,ASSLERSIHEQY
11,TRBJ2-3,TRBV5-4,ASSTMESDTQY
13,TRBJ2-3,TRBV5-4,ASSFIGQGTDTQY
13,TRBJ2-5,TRBV7-7,ASSLGQGIQETQY
14,TRBJ2-7,TRBV19,ASSIGSRGFDYEQY
14,TRBJ2-1,TRBV27,ASSFYKRGGYNEQF
11,TRBJ1-5,TRBV9,ASGLGYNQPQH